Following are 18 T cell receptor beta chains from one sample sequenced in a study of T cell responses to AZD1222 COVID-19 vaccine. This table comes from immunoSEQ multiplex PCR, and its TCRdb copy is limited to in-frame clones, with some not included. The sample yields 90,000 to 150,000 clones, roughly 90% seen once. The sequencing used peripheral blood, collected on day 0 of AZD1222 vaccination. These receptors came from an adult in good health.

The rearrangement links TRBV5-1 to TRBJ1-2; weak D call: TRBD1 (6 bases). The germline CDR1 and CDR2 sequences are SGHRS and YFSETQ. This CDR3 has 14 amino acids. With 5 bases removed from V and 6 bases from J, the gap between germline ends came to 17 bases. For the CDR3, the DNA is TGCGCCAGCAGTCTTACAGGGAATTCTGATGGCTACACCTTC. Protein sequence: CASSLTGNSDGYTF.

The chain uses TRBV5-4 and TRBJ1-4, with D maybe TRBD1 (5 bases). From germline, CDR1 is SGHNT and CDR2 YYREEE (reference sequence). CDR3 size: 15 residues. Trimming took off 6 bases at V and 7 bases at J, with 19 bases between the two ends. CDR3 amino acids: CASTRGGAGGEKLFF. CDR3 sequence (DNA): TGTGCCAGCACCCGGGGTGGGGCCGGGGGTGAAAAACTGTTTTTT.

This clone was seen a single time. This chain joins TRBV5-4 and TRBJ2-7, with 9 bases aligning to TRBD1. This CDR3 contains 16 residues. J lost 2 bases, V lost 4 bases, and 10 bases had no gene match. The germline V gene encodes CDR1 SGHNT and CDR2 YYREEE (reference sequence). CDR3 sequence reads: CASSTGVTGGAYEQYF. CDR3 DNA: TGTGCCAGCAGCACTGGCGTGACAGGGGGAGCCTACGAGCAGTACTTC.

The rearrangement uses TRBV7-9 and TRBJ2-7; D possibly corresponds to TRBD1 (5 bases). The length of the CDR3 is 13 residues. V shed 1 base and J shed 4 bases, with 8 bases lying between them. Germline loops: CDR1 SEHNR, CDR2 FQNEAQ (reference sequence). This chain's CDR3 is CASSLVGAYEQYF. CDR3 nucleotides: TGTGCCAGCAGCTTAGTTGGGGCATACGAGCAGTACTTC.

This chain joins TRBV19 and TRBJ1-1, with D hard to call. V was clipped by 1 base and J by 3 bases, with 12 bases between them. The CDR3 spans 15 residues. The germline gives CDR1 LNHDA, CDR2 SQIVND (reference sequence). CDR3 region: CASSIVWPEDTEAFF. The CDR3 DNA follows: TGTGCCAGTAGTATAGTATGGCCAGAGGACACTGAAGCTTTCTTT.

This CDR3 is CASSPRIITDTQYF. CDR3 DNA: TGTGCCAGCAGCCCCCGAATTATCACAGATACGCAGTATTTT. The chain recombines TRBV9 with TRBJ2-3, with unresolved D. Trimming stripped 4 bases from V and 2 bases from J, with 11 bases between. Per germline, CDR1 SGDLS and CDR2 YYNGEE. The CDR3 runs 14 residues.

This rearrangement joins TRBV14 to TRBJ2-5, with a possible D match to TRBD1 (5 bases). CDR3 length: 14 residues. Germline CDR1 reads SGHDN; CDR2 reads FVKESK. V dropped 0 bases and J dropped 7 bases, with 12 bases sitting between them. This chain's CDR3 is CASSQEPGWGTQYF. DNA of the CDR3: TGTGCCAGCAGCCAAGAACCAGGGTGGGGGACCCAGTACTTC.

The rearrangement joins TRBV11-2 to TRBJ2-1, with D possibly TRBD1 on 5 matching bases. Germline values: CDR1 SGHAT, CDR2 FQNNGV. The CDR3 is made up of 14 amino acids. V was cut by 1 base and J by 6 bases, with 10 bases left in between. CDR3: CASSLVHRINEQFF. The CDR3 DNA sequence: TGTGCCAGCAGCTTAGTCCACAGGATCAATGAGCAGTTCTTC.

CDR3 sequence reads: CSASRTGSNQPQHF. In DNA, the CDR3 is TGCAGTGCTAGTAGGACAGGGAGCAATCAGCCCCAGCATTTT. The V gene is TRBV20-1, the J gene TRBJ1-5; TRBD1 matches at 8 bases. V shed 3 bases and J 1 base; nucleotides not matched to a gene: 2. Germline CDR1 is DFQATT and CDR2 is SNEGSKA (reference sequence). This CDR3 has 14 amino acids.

This chain links TRBV6-5 with TRBJ2-3; D is possibly TRBD1 (6 bases). V was clipped by 6 bases and J by 4 bases, with 11 bases between them. Germline V gene sequence: CDR1 MNHEY, CDR2 SVGAGI. CDR3 length: 13 residues. In DNA, the CDR3 is TGTGCCAGCAGCCAGGGGCGATCAGATACGCAGTATTTT. It translates to CASSQGRSDTQYF.

The chain combines TRBV6-5 with TRBJ1-1; 9 bases match TRBD1. This CDR3 is built from 12 residues. The trim removed 6 bases at V and 7 bases at J, leaving 3 bases unmatched. Germline-derived CDR1 and CDR2 are MNHEY and SVGAGI. This CDR3 is CASSLGQGEAFF. The CDR3 coding sequence is TGTGCCAGCAGCTTGGGACAGGGTGAAGCTTTCTTT.

V and J are TRBV27 and TRBJ1-5; 7 bases align to TRBD1. After removal of 5 bases from V and 5 bases from J, the junction contained 6 bases not matched to a gene. The length of the CDR3 is 14 residues. Germline CDR1 MNHEY, CDR2 SMNVEV (reference sequence). In nucleotides, the CDR3 is TGTGCCAGCAGTACAGGGGTTTCGGATCAGCCCCAGCATTTT. Residues: CASSTGVSDQPQHF.

The genes are TRBV19 and TRBJ1-5; D is perhaps TRBD1 (5 bases). Trimming shortened V by 4 bases and J by 2 bases, and 27 bases separated the two germline ends. The CDR3 is 20 residues long. Germline lookup yields CDR1 LNHDA and CDR2 SQIVND (reference sequence). The CDR3 nucleotides are TGTGCCAGTAGTAACCAACCCACGGGACTTGGATATAGCGGCAATCAGCCCCAGCATTTT. Protein sequence: CASSNQPTGLGYSGNQPQHF.

The chain is built from TRBV6-5 and TRBJ2-4; a weak D match, TRBD1 (6 bases). Germline V gene sequence: CDR1 MNHEY, CDR2 SVGAGI. The V end was cut by 3 bases, the J end by 9 bases, with 12 bases between. This CDR3 region has 13 residues. The DNA for the CDR3 is TGTGCCAGCAGTTATTTCACAGGGAGCATTCAGTACTTC. Residues: CASSYFTGSIQYF.

The chain combines TRBV25-1 with TRBJ1-3; no clear D gene. Germline-derived CDR1 and CDR2 are MGHDK and SYGVNS. This CDR3 has 13 amino acids. The V and J ends lost 2 bases and 0 bases respectively, with 2 bases between them. The CDR3 loop reads CASSEASGNTIYF. The CDR3 DNA reads as TGTGCCAGCAGTGAAGCCTCTGGAAACACCATATATTTT. The full variable domain, completed using reference TRBV25-1 and TRBJ1-3, is EADIYQTPRYLVIGTGKKITLECSQTMGHDKMYWYQQDPGMELHLIHYSYGVNSTEKGDLSSESTVSRIRTEHFPLTLESARPSHTSQYLCASSEASGNTIYFGEGSWLTVV.

This clone was seen more than once but under ten times. This sequence joins TRBV5-8 and TRBJ1-2, with D perhaps matching TRBD1 (5 bases). Germline CDR1 SGHTS, CDR2 YDEGEE. The CDR3 is 14 residues long. The V end lost 9 bases, the J end lost 2 bases, and 17 bases lay between the germline ends. The CDR3 coding sequence is TGTGCCACCCAACCGCAGGGCGGCAACTATGGCTACACCTTC. Translating gives CATQPQGGNYGYTF.

The chain combines TRBV19 with TRBJ2-7; 7 bases match TRBD1. The trim removed 6 bases at V and 3 bases at J, leaving 8 bases unmatched. The V gene's germline CDR1 is LNHDA and CDR2 SQIVND (reference sequence). CDR3 length: 14 residues. CDR3 coding DNA: TGTGCCAGTAGCCGACAGGGACATCTCTACGAGCAGTACTTC. It is translated as CASSRQGHLYEQYF.

V is TRBV4-2 and J is TRBJ2-2; the D is unclear. This CDR3 spans 15 amino acids. Per the germline V gene, CDR1 is LGHNA and CDR2 is YNFKEQ. V lost 0 bases to trimming and J lost 6 bases, with 11 bases between them. Here the CDR3 reads CASSQDLGFAGELFF. The CDR3 DNA is TGTGCCAGCAGCCAAGATTTGGGGTTCGCCGGGGAGCTGTTTTTT.